This T cell receptor beta chain was sequenced during a study of blood T cell repertoires in COVID-19. Study as a whole: Specimens from acute and convalescent COVID-19 originated in the United States, Italy and Spain.

CDR3 length equals 14 residues. J gave up 7 bases and V 6 bases, and 7 bases lay outside the gene matches. Per germline, CDR1 MNHEY and CDR2 SMNVEV (reference sequence). In the original processing: How many nucleated cells were present was estimated from reference gene primer amplification. Only in-frame clones appear in the TCRdb table, and some are missing; sequencing was by immunoSEQ multiplex PCR. V and J calls and clone size are those listed in that table; D and trimming were worked out from the DNA. The sample shows 250,000 to 300,000 clones, around 82% of them seen only once. Sequencing used peripheral blood. The clonotype comes from a man at least 80 years old with acute or convalescent COVID-19. The V gene is TRBV27, the J gene TRBJ1-5, with 9 nucleotides matching TRBD1. The CDR3 region is CASSGTGSFQPQHF. The CDR3 DNA is TGTGCCAGCAGCGGGACAGGGTCGTTCCAGCCCCAGCATTTT.